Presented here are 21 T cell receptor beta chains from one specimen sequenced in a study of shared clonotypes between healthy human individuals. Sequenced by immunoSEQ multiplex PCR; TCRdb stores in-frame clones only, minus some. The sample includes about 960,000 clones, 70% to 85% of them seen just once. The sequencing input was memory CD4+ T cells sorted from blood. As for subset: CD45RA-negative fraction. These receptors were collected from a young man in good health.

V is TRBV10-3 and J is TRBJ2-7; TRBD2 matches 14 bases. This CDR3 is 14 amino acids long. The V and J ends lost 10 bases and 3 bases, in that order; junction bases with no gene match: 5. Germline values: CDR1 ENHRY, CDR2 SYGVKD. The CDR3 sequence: CATSGTSGSYEQYF. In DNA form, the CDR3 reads TGTGCCACTTCCGGGACTAGCGGGAGCTACGAGCAGTACTTC.

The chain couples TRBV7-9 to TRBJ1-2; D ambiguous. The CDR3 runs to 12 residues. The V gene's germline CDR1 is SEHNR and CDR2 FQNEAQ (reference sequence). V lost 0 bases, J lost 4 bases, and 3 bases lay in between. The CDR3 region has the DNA TGTGCCAGCAGCTTAGCGCCCTATGGCTACACCTTC. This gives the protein CASSLAPYGYTF.

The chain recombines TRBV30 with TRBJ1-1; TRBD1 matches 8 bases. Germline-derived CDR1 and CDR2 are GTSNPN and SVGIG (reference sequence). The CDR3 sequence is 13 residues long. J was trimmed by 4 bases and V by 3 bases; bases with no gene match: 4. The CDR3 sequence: CAWRGQAGTEAFF. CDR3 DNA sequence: TGTGCCTGGAGGGGACAGGCGGGCACTGAAGCTTTCTTT.

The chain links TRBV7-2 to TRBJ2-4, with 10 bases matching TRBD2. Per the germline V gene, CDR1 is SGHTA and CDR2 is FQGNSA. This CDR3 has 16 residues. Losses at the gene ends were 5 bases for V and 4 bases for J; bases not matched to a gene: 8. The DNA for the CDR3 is TGTGCCAGCAGCCTGGGACTAGCGAAAACGAAAAACATTCAGTACTTC. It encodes CASSLGLAKTKNIQYF.

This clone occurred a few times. CDR3 amino acids: CASSPNLDSLYGYTF. DNA for the CDR3: TGTGCCAGCTCACCGAATCTCGACAGTCTCTATGGCTACACCTTC. The chain links TRBV18 to TRBJ1-2; D may be TRBD1 (5 bases). This CDR3 has 15 residues. Germline V gives CDR1 KGHSH, CDR2 LQKENI. The ends were cut back, 3 bases at V and 4 bases at J, with 15 bases in the middle.

CDR3 residues: CASSSDAGRSPLHF. CDR3 bases: TGTGCCAGTAGTTCGGACGCGGGGCGTTCACCCCTCCACTTT. The rearrangement uses TRBV19 and TRBJ1-6, with TRBD1 as a possible D gene (5 bases). There are 14 residues in the CDR3. Germline-derived CDR1 and CDR2 are LNHDA and SQIVND (reference sequence). Trimming stripped 5 bases from V and 9 bases from J, with 14 bases between.

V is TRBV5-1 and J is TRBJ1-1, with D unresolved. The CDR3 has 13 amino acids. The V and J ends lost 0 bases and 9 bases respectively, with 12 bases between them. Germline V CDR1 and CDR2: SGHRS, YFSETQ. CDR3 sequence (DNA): TGCGCCAGCAGCTTGGCCGAGGGAAATCAAGCTTTCTTT. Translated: CASSLAEGNQAFF.

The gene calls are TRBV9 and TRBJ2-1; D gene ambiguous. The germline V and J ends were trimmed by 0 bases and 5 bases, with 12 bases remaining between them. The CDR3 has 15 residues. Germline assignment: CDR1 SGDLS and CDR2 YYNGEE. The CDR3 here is CASSVGLTANNEQFF. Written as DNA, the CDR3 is TGTGCCAGCAGCGTAGGCCTAACAGCTAACAATGAGCAGTTCTTC.

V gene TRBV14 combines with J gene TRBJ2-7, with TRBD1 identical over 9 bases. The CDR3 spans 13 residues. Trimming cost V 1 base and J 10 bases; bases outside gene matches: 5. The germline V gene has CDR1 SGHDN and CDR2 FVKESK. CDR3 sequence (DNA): TGTGCCAGCAGCCAAGTAACAGGGGGCGGCCAGTACTTC. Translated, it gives CASSQVTGGGQYF.

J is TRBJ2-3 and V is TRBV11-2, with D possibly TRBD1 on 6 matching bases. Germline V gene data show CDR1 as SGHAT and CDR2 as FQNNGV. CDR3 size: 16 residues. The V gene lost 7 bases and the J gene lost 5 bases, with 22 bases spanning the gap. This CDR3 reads CASNLGAPPRGDTQYF. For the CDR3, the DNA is TGTGCCAGCAACTTGGGGGCCCCCCCAAGGGGAGATACGCAGTATTTT.

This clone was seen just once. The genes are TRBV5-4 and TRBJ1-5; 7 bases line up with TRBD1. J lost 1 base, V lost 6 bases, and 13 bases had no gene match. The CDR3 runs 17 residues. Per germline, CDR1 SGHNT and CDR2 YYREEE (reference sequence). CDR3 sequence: CASIPLRNRGSNQPQHF. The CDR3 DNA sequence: TGTGCCAGCATCCCCCTCCGGAACAGGGGAAGCAATCAGCCCCAGCATTTT.

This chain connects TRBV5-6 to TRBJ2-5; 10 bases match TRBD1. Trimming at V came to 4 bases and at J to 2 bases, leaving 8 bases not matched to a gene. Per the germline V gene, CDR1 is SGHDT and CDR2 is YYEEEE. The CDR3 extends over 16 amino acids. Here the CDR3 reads CASSPPGTGVQETQYF. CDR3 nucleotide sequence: TGTGCCAGCAGCCCCCCCGGGACAGGGGTACAAGAGACCCAGTACTTC.

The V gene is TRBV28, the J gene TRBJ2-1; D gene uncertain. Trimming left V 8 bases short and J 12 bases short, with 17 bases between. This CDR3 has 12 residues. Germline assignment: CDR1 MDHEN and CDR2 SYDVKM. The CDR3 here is CASFGGPNRQFF. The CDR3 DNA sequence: TGTGCCAGCTTTGGCGGCCCGAATCGGCAGTTCTTC.

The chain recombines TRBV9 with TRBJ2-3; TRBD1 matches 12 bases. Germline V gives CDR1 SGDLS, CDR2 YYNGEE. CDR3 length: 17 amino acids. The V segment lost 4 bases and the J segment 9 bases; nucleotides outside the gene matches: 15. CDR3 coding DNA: TGTGCCAGCAGCCTCCGAGCCGGGACAGGGGGCCAGAACACGCAGTATTTT. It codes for CASSLRAGTGGQNTQYF.

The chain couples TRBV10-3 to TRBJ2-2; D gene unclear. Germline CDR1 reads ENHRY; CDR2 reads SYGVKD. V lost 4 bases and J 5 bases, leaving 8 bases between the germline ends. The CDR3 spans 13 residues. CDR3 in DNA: TGTGCCATCAGTGGAGATATAACCGGGGAGCTGTTTTTT. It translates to CAISGDITGELFF.

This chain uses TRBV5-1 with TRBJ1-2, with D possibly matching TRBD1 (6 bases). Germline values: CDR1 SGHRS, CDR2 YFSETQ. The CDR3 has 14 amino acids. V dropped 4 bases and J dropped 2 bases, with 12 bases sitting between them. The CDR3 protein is CASSPGHPNYGYTF. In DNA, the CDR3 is TGCGCCAGCAGCCCGGGACACCCCAACTATGGCTACACCTTC.

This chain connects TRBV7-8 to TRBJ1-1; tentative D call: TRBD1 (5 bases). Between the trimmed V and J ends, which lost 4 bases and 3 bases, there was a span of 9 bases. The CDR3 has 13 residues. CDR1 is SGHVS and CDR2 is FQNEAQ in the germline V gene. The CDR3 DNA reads TGTGCCAGCAGCTACGGGGGGGACACTGAAGCTTTCTTT. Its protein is CASSYGGDTEAFF.

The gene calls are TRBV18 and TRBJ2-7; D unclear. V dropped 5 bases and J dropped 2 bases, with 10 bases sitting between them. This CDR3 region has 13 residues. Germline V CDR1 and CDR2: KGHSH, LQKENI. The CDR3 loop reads CASSSGSTYEQYF. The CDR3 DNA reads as TGTGCCAGCTCATCGGGCTCTACCTACGAGCAGTACTTC.

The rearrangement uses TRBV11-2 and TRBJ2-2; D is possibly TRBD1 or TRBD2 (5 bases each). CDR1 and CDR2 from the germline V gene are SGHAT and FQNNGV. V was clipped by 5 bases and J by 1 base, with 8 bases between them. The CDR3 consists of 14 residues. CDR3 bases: TGTGCCAGCAGCCCTGGGGGGAACACCGGGGAGCTGTTTTTT. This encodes CASSPGGNTGELFF.

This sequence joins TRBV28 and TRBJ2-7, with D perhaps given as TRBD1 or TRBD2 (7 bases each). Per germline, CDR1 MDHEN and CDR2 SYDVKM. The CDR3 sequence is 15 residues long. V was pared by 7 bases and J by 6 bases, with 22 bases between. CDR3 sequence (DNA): TGTGCCAGCACCCTGCAGGGGGGGGGAACCCTCGAGCAGTACTTC. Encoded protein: CASTLQGGGTLEQYF.

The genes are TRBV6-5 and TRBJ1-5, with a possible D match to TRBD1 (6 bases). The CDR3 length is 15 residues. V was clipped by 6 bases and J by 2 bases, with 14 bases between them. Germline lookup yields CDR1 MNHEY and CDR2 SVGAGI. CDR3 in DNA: TGTGCCAGCAGCCACCTCCGGACAGGCAATCAGCCCCAGCATTTT. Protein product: CASSHLRTGNQPQHF.